This entry lists 32 T cell receptor beta chains sequenced from one sample in a study of cytomegalovirus exposure and HLA in healthy donors. Both 60 Vbeta primers and 13 Jbeta primers went into the PCR. The protocol was immunoSEQ multiplex PCR, while the TCRdb copy is restricted to in-frame clones and leaves out a portion. The profile shows about 140,000 clones, more than 60% of them singletons. Sample: PBMCs. All receptors come from a female donor in good health and CMV-seronegative.

The J gene is TRBJ1-2, the V gene TRBV5-1, with D tentatively TRBD1 (6 bases). CDR1 and CDR2 from the germline V gene are SGHRS and YFSETQ. V was trimmed by 0 bases and J by 6 bases, leaving 15 bases between them. The CDR3 runs 15 residues. CDR3 residues: CASSLVGAERDGYTF. The CDR3 DNA reads as TGCGCCAGCAGCTTGGTGGGGGCTGAGAGGGATGGCTACACCTTC.

The chain employs TRBV10-3 and TRBJ2-1, with 10 bases that match TRBD1. CDR1 is ENHRY, CDR2 SYGVKD, per germline. The CDR3 runs to 16 residues. Trimming cost V 4 bases and J 4 bases; bases outside gene matches: 7. This chain's CDR3 is CAISGLGQGGYNEQFF. CDR3 nucleotide sequence: TGTGCCATCAGTGGCCTTGGACAGGGGGGTTACAATGAGCAGTTCTTC.

The chain uses TRBV28 and TRBJ1-3; 9 nucleotides match TRBD1. From germline, CDR1 is MDHEN and CDR2 SYDVKM. With V trimmed by 6 bases and J by 0 bases, 9 bases remained unmatched. The CDR3 covers 17 residues. In DNA, the CDR3 is TGTGCCAGCAGCATCCGGGACAGGGTTGACTCTGGAAACACCATATATTTT. This encodes CASSIRDRVDSGNTIYF.

This sequence joins TRBV6-1 and TRBJ2-7, with 8 bases matching TRBD1. CDR1 is MNHNS and CDR2 is SASEGT in the germline V gene. J lost 3 bases, V lost 6 bases, and 7 bases had no gene match. The CDR3 has 14 residues. The CDR3, as DNA: TGTGCCAGCAGGGGAACCGGGACAGGCTACGAGCAGTACTTC. Its translation is CASRGTGTGYEQYF.

This chain's CDR3 is CASIWTSGLSYNEQFF. The CDR3 bases are TGTGCCAGCATTTGGACTAGCGGACTATCCTACAATGAGCAGTTCTTC. The V call is TRBV28, the J call TRBJ2-1, with 10 bases matching TRBD2. The CDR3 totals 16 residues. The germline CDR1 and CDR2 sequences are MDHEN and SYDVKM. J was trimmed by 1 base and V by 7 bases; bases with no gene match: 7.

This sequence joins TRBV19 and TRBJ1-5, with D possibly TRBD1 on 5 matching bases. Germline loops: CDR1 LNHDA, CDR2 SQIVND (reference sequence). The CDR3 is 14 amino acids. The V and J ends lost 4 bases and 1 base respectively, with 8 bases between them. CDR3 amino acids: CASSTRQSNQPQHF. DNA of the CDR3: TGTGCCAGTAGTACCCGACAGAGCAATCAGCCCCAGCATTTT.

The chain carries TRBV19 and TRBJ2-6, with a possible D match to TRBD1 (5 bases). The CDR3 contains 15 residues. Looked up from germline, CDR1 is LNHDA and CDR2 is SQIVND (reference sequence). V was clipped by 5 bases and J by 4 bases, with 12 bases between them. The CDR3 region is CASSPSGSGANVLTF. CDR3 in DNA: TGTGCCAGTAGTCCCTCAGGGTCAGGGGCCAACGTCCTGACTTTC.

CDR3 bases: TGTGCCAGCAGCCCGACAGGGGGGCGCACTGAAGCTTTCTTT. Protein product: CASSPTGGRTEAFF. This chain uses TRBV7-3 with TRBJ1-1, with 9 nucleotides matching TRBD1. V dropped 5 bases and J dropped 4; count of bases not matched to a gene: 5. The CDR3 has 14 amino acids. The germline gives CDR1 SGHTA, CDR2 FQGTGA.

The chain combines TRBV5-1 with TRBJ2-7, with D possibly TRBD1 on 5 matching bases. The CDR3 consists of 14 residues. Germline-derived CDR1 and CDR2 are SGHRS and YFSETQ. V lost 1 base and J lost 6, with 14 bases in between. The CDR3 spells CASSLQGTGCEQYF. For the CDR3, the DNA is TGCGCCAGCAGCTTGCAGGGTACGGGCTGCGAGCAGTACTTC.

V gene TRBV30 combines with J gene TRBJ2-6; maybe TRBD2 (6 bases). This CDR3 has 20 amino acids. CDR1 is GTSNPN, CDR2 SVGIG, per germline (reference sequence). V was trimmed by 0 bases and J by 0 bases, leaving 21 bases between them. CDR3 region: CAWSVVGPRRENSGANVLTF. The CDR3 DNA reads as TGTGCCTGGAGTGTAGTCGGTCCGAGACGGGAGAACTCTGGGGCCAACGTCCTGACTTTC. The entire variable domain, with the rest obtained from reference TRBV30 and TRBJ2-6, is as follows: SQTIHQWPATLVQPVGSPLSLECTVEGTSNPNLYWYRQAAGRGLQLLFYSVGIGQISSEVPQNLSASRPQDRQFILSSKKLLLSDSGFYLCAWSVVGPRRENSGANVLTFGAGSRLTVL.

This chain joins TRBV14 and TRBJ1-3; no clear D. The V end lost 0 bases, the J end lost 4 bases, and 10 bases lay between the germline ends. Germline V lookup: CDR1 SGHDN, CDR2 FVKESK. This CDR3 has 15 amino acids. The CDR3 nucleotides read TGTGCCAGCAGCCAAGAATTGGGGAGAGGAAACACCATATATTTT. Translated: CASSQELGRGNTIYF. Looking up the rest from reference TRBV14 and TRBJ1-3 gives the full variable domain: EAGVTQFPSHSVIEKGQTVTLRCDPISGHDNLYWYRRVMGKEIKFLLHFVKESKQDESGMPNNRFLAERTGGTYSTLKVQPAELEDSGVYFCASSQELGRGNTIYFGEGSWLTVV.

This clone was counted only a few times. The chain is built from TRBV5-1 and TRBJ1-2, with a possible D match to TRBD1 (6 bases). This CDR3 comprises 13 residues. V lost 0 bases to trimming and J lost 3 bases, with 6 bases between them. From germline, CDR1 is SGHRS and CDR2 YFSETQ. The CDR3 DNA follows: TGCGCCAGCAGCTTGGGACAGGACTATGGCTACACCTTC. This gives the protein CASSLGQDYGYTF.

The V and J genes are TRBV28 and TRBJ2-1, with D perhaps matching TRBD1 (7 bases). This CDR3 has 14 amino acids. Trimming pared 8 bases from V and 9 bases from J, leaving 20 bases between. Per the germline V gene, CDR1 is MDHEN and CDR2 is SYDVKM. CDR3 nucleotide sequence: TGTGCCAGCGGACCGGGACTGGGGGACAGTGAGCAGTTCTTC. This codes for CASGPGLGDSEQFF.

J is TRBJ2-1 and V is TRBV4-2, with 14 bases matching TRBD2. The CDR3 sequence is 15 residues long. With V trimmed by 8 bases and J by 10 bases, 10 bases remained unmatched. CDR1 is LGHNA, CDR2 YNFKEQ, per germline. The CDR3, as DNA: TGTGCCAGCTACAATGGACTAGCGGGAGGTCAGGAGCAGTTCTTC. Protein: CASYNGLAGGQEQFF.

In this sample, this clone turned up a few times. The chain uses TRBV19 and TRBJ1-2; D gene uncertain. V was trimmed by 3 bases and J by 8 bases, leaving 13 bases between them. This CDR3 is 13 amino acids long. The germline V gene has CDR1 LNHDA and CDR2 SQIVND (reference sequence). CDR3 DNA sequence: TGTGCCAGTAGTATCGGGATGACAAGGGGCTACACCTTC. Amino acid sequence: CASSIGMTRGYTF.

This clone came up once. The V call is TRBV7-2, the J call TRBJ2-1; TRBD1 matches at 12 bases. Germline assignment: CDR1 SGHTA and CDR2 FQGNSA. Trimming at V came to 6 bases and at J to 7 bases, leaving 7 bases not matched to a gene. The CDR3 extends over 15 amino acids. The CDR3 DNA reads as TGTGCCAGCAGACCCTCGGGACAGGGGGCGAATGAGCAGTTCTTC. It codes for CASRPSGQGANEQFF.

The chain uses TRBV5-4 and TRBJ1-1, with TRBD1 identical over 12 bases. The ends lost 4 bases at V and 4 bases at J; junction bases unmatched: 5. Germline CDR1 SGHNT, CDR2 YYREEE (reference sequence). The CDR3 spans 15 residues. The CDR3 region is CASSGRGQGATEAFF. The CDR3 bases are TGTGCCAGCAGCGGCCGGGGACAGGGGGCCACTGAAGCTTTCTTT.

The rearrangement joins TRBV5-1 to TRBJ1-4; TRBD1 might be the D (6 bases). Trimming took 4 bases from V and 5 from J, leaving 12 bases between them. Looked up from germline, CDR1 is SGHRS and CDR2 is YFSETQ. This CDR3 region has 14 residues. The DNA of the CDR3 is TGCGCCAGCAGCGTGGGGGCGGGGAATGAAAAACTGTTTTTT. Protein product: CASSVGAGNEKLFF.

V usage is TRBV28 and J usage is TRBJ2-7, with TRBD1 as a possible D gene (6 bases). V dropped 4 bases and J dropped 6 bases, with 16 bases sitting between them. Germline CDR1 and CDR2: MDHEN and SYDVKM. This CDR3 is built from 14 residues. The CDR3, as DNA: TGTGCCAGCAGTTCCCCGGACAGAGCCTCCGAGCAGTACTTC. Its translation is CASSSPDRASEQYF.

This chain connects TRBV10-1 to TRBJ2-7; a weak D match, TRBD2 (6 bases). Germline-derived CDR1 and CDR2 are WNHNN and SYGVQD (reference sequence). This CDR3 region has 12 residues. Trimming left V 8 bases short and J 7 bases short, with 15 bases between. The CDR3: CASSGDLREQYF. CDR3 DNA sequence: TGCGCCAGCTCGGGGGACCTACGGGAGCAGTACTTC.

The CDR3 bases are TGTGCCAGCAGCATCGGACAGGGCAAAGAGACCCAGTACTTC. This gives the protein CASSIGQGKETQYF. This sequence joins TRBV11-3 and TRBJ2-5; 8 positions match TRBD1. Per germline, CDR1 SGHNT and CDR2 YENEEA. Trimming at V came to 5 bases and at J to 3 bases, leaving 5 bases not matched to a gene. CDR3 length: 14 residues.

This clone appeared a single time. CDR3 nucleotides: TGTGCCAGTAGTGACCGGACTGAGACCTATGGCTACACCTTC. Its translation: CASSDRTETYGYTF. V gene TRBV19 combines with J gene TRBJ1-2; D call uncertain. Germline V gene lookup returns CDR1 LNHDA and CDR2 SQIVND (reference sequence). The V and J ends lost 5 bases and 4 bases respectively, with 14 bases between them. The CDR3 has 14 residues. The full variable domain, in which reference TRBV19 and TRBJ1-2 provide the parts outside the CDR3, is DGGITQSPKYLFRKEGQNVTLSCEQNLNHDAMYWYRQDPGQGLRLIYYSQIVNDFQKGDIAEGYSVSREKKESFPLTVTSAQKNPTAFYLCASSDRTETYGYTFGSGTRLTVV.

This chain links TRBV4-2 with TRBJ2-1; 8 bases match TRBD2. The ends lost 0 bases at V and 4 bases at J; junction bases unmatched: 8. Germline CDR1 LGHNA, CDR2 YNFKEQ. The CDR3 has 17 amino acids. CDR3 sequence: CASSQDRGGPQYNEQFF. The CDR3 DNA reads as TGTGCCAGCAGCCAAGATCGGGGGGGGCCACAATACAATGAGCAGTTCTTC.

This clone appeared a few times. The chain is built from TRBV7-9 and TRBJ2-7; 12 bases fit TRBD1. There are 17 residues in the CDR3. Germline V gives CDR1 SEHNR, CDR2 FQNEAQ (reference sequence). With V trimmed by 5 bases and J by 7 bases, 15 bases remained unmatched. In nucleotides, the CDR3 is TGTGCCAGCAGCCCGAGTACTAGCGGGACAGGGGGCCGTGAGCAGTACTTC. Residues: CASSPSTSGTGGREQYF.

J is TRBJ2-7 and V is TRBV5-1; perhaps TRBD2 as D (7 bases). The CDR3 runs to 13 residues. V dropped 2 bases and J dropped 4 bases, with 10 bases sitting between them. Germline-derived CDR1 and CDR2 are SGHRS and YFSETQ. CDR3: CASSLRGAYEQYF. Written as DNA, the CDR3 is TGCGCCAGCAGCTTACGGGGGGCTTACGAGCAGTACTTC.

The J gene is TRBJ2-7, the V gene TRBV7-8; 9 nucleotides line up with TRBD1. J was trimmed by 6 bases and V by 2 bases; bases with no gene match: 8. This CDR3 comprises 15 residues. The germline gives CDR1 SGHVS, CDR2 FQNEAQ. DNA for the CDR3: TGTGCCAGCAGCTTATTCAAAGGGGGACAGGGCGAGCAGTACTTC. Its protein is CASSLFKGGQGEQYF.

The table lists this clone with a count of one. The chain joins TRBV21-1 to TRBJ2-2; TRBD1 reflects the table's D call only, with no check against the DNA. TRBV21-1 is shown as a pseudogene. This CDR3 has 18 amino acids. This CDR3 is CASSKAEGANPNTGELFF. The CDR3 bases are TGTGCCAGCAGCAAAGCTGAGGGGGCGAACCCGAACACCGGGGAGCTGTTTTTT.

This chain connects TRBV27 to TRBJ2-5, with D possibly TRBD2 on 7 matching bases. Germline CDR1 reads MNHEY; CDR2 reads SMNVEV (reference sequence). V was trimmed by 4 bases and J by 0 bases, leaving 15 bases between them. The CDR3 contains 16 residues. The CDR3 DNA is TGTGCCAGCAGTTCCCGGGGGGCTTCTTACCAAGAGACCCAGTACTTC. Encoded protein: CASSSRGASYQETQYF.

The chain has TRBV5-8 and TRBJ2-1; possibly TRBD1 for D (6 bases). Germline-derived CDR1 and CDR2 are SGHTS and YDEGEE. The length of the CDR3 is 15 residues. V lost 0 bases, J lost 4 bases, and 11 bases lay in between. CDR3 DNA: TGTGCCAGCAGCTTGGGCAGGGGACCGTACAATGAGCAGTTCTTC. This gives the protein CASSLGRGPYNEQFF.

The chain has TRBV7-2 and TRBJ2-3; tentative D call: TRBD1 (5 bases). The germline gives CDR1 SGHTA, CDR2 FQGNSA. The CDR3 consists of 15 residues. Trimming cost V 3 bases and J 6 bases, with 16 bases left between them. The CDR3 sequence: CASSFQGAHLDTQYF. The CDR3 DNA is TGTGCCAGCAGCTTTCAAGGGGCTCATCTCGATACGCAGTATTTT.

The chain employs TRBV7-9 and TRBJ2-3, with unresolved D. CDR1 SEHNR and CDR2 FQNEAQ come from the germline V gene (reference sequence). The germline V and J ends were trimmed by 5 bases and 5 bases, with 14 bases remaining between them. The CDR3 sequence is 14 residues long. CDR3 residues: CASSLRRNGDTQYF. CDR3 bases: TGTGCCAGCAGCCTACGGCGGAATGGAGATACGCAGTATTTT.

J is TRBJ1-1 and V is TRBV27; D unclear. The V and J ends lost 0 bases and 1 base respectively, with 6 bases between them. This CDR3 has 14 residues. Germline V lookup: CDR1 MNHEY, CDR2 SMNVEV (reference sequence). The CDR3: CASSLSPGNTEAFF. As DNA, the CDR3 is TGTGCCAGCAGTTTATCCCCCGGGAACACTGAAGCTTTCTTT.